This T cell receptor (beta chain) appears in the sequencing data of a study of blood T cell repertoires in COVID-19. Study-level information: Acute and convalescent COVID-19 specimens originated in the United States, Italy and Spain. PBMCs, B-cell-depleted T cells, or T cells provided the cDNA or gDNA that made up the material.

This clone was picked up a small number of times. Source study methods: Reference gene primer amplification yielded estimated nucleated cell counts. The table came from immunoSEQ multiplex PCR; TCRdb's copy has only in-frame clones and leaves some out. V, J and clone size derive from that table, while D and trimming were established from the DNA sequence. In the table there are approximately 16,000 clones, approximately 90% of which are singletons. The CDR3 has 15 residues. Germline-derived CDR1 and CDR2 are SGDLS and YYNGEE. Trimming removed 4 bases from V and 9 bases from J, with 17 bases in between.

V is TRBV9 and J is TRBJ1-6; maybe TRBD1 (6 bases). The material sequenced was peripheral blood. The TCR originated in a man aged 60 to 75 with acute or convalescent COVID-19. CDR3 sequence reads: CASSSLPGQGSPLHF. The CDR3 DNA is TGTGCCAGCAGCTCGTTACCGGGACAAGGTTCACCCCTCCACTTT. Together with reference TRBV9 and TRBJ1-6, the CDR3 gives the full variable domain: DSGVTQTPKHLITATGQRVTLRCSPRSGDLSVYWYQQSLDQGLQFLIQYYNGEERAKGNILERFSAQQFPDLHSELNLSSLELGDSALYFCASSSLPGQGSPLHFGNGTRLTVT.